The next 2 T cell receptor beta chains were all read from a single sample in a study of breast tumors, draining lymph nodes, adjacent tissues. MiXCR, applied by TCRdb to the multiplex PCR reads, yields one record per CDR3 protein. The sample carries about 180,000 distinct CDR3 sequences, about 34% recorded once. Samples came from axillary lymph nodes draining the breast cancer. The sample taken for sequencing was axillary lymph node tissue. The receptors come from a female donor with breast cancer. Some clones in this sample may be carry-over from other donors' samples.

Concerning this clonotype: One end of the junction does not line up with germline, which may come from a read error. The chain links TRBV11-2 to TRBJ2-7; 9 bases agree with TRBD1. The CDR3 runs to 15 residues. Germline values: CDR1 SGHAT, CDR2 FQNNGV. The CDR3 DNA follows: TGTGCCAGCAGCTCAGACAGGGGGTACGCCTACGGGCAGTACTTC. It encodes CASSSDRGYAYGQYF.

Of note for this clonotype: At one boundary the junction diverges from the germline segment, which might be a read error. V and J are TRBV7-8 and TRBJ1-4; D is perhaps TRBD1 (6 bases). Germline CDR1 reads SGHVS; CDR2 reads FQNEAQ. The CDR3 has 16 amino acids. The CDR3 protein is CATSREGGTSNEKLFF. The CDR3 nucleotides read TGTGCCACCAGCAGAGAGGGGGGGACTTCTAATGAAAAACTGTTTTTT.